A selection of T cell receptor beta chains follows, all from one sample in a study of T cell therapy after organ transplantation. The method was immunoSEQ multiplex PCR; TCRdb's version includes in-frame clones alone and lacks a portion of them. Here the sample spans 45,000 to 60,000 clones, about 94% being singletons. These receptors' targets are unknown. Sample: CD8+ T cells from blood, taken before autologous CMV-specific T cell therapy. These receptors all come from a human patient who had received a solid organ transplant and had CMV disease. Both conserved end residues are part of each CDR3. The order of the fields is clone size, V gene, D gene, J gene, CDR3 DNA, CDR3 protein. The D gene is left open where the match is weak. Clone size is shown for a subset of rows, as once, few, many or a class of expanded clone.

.	TRBV10-3	TRBD1	TRBJ2-7	TGTGCCATCCGGACAGGGCTTGGCTCCTACGAGCAGTACTTC	CAIRTGLGSYEQYF
.	TRBV10-3	TRBD2	TRBJ2-7	TGTGCCATCAGTGATGAGCGGGAGCGCTGGGGGCCATACGAGCAGTACTTC	CAISDERERWGPYEQYF
.	TRBV5-1	TRBD2	TRBJ2-3	TGCGCCAGCAGCCCCCGACTAGCGGGGACAACAGATACGCAGTATTTT	CASSPRLAGTTDTQYF
.	TRBV27	TRBD2	TRBJ2-2	TGTGCCAGCAGCCCTATAGCGGGGGGGTACACCGGGGAGCTGTTTTTT	CASSPIAGGYTGELFF
once	TRBV7-9	.	TRBJ1-2	TGTGCCAGCAGCCGTCGTACCGGCGCCCATCGGGGGCGATTGGATGGCTACACCTTC	CASSRRTGAHRGRLDGYTF
.	TRBV11-3	.	TRBJ2-1	TGTGCCAGCAGCTACGGACAGAAATACAATGAGCAGTTCTTC	CASSYGQKYNEQFF
once	TRBV4-2	.	TRBJ1-2	TGTGCCAGCAGCCAAGATAGTCCTCTGGGGGGCTACACCTTC	CASSQDSPLGGYTF
few	TRBV10-3	.	TRBJ1-1	TGTGCCATCAGTCCCGGGACTGAAGCTTTCTTT	CAISPGTEAFF
.	TRBV27	TRBD1	TRBJ2-7	TGTGCCAGCAGCCCCCGACAGGGACCTTTCTACGAGCAGTACTTC	CASSPRQGPFYEQYF
.	TRBV7-3	TRBD2	TRBJ2-7	TGTGCCAGCAGCCTCGCGGGGGGTGCATACGAGCAGTACTTC	CASSLAGGAYEQYF
.	TRBV5-1	.	TRBJ2-1	TGCGCCAGCAGAGGTAGCTACAATGAGCAGTTCTTC	CASRGSYNEQFF
.	TRBV27	.	TRBJ2-7	TGTGCCAGCAGTTTATTCGCTACGAGGGGGGGGATGATCGAGCAGTACTTC	CASSLFATRGGMIEQYF
once	TRBV30	TRBD1	TRBJ2-7	TGTGCCTGGAGTGGTACAGGGGGCGGATACGAGCAGTACTTC	CAWSGTGGGYEQYF
.	TRBV4-3	.	TRBJ2-7	TGCGCCAGCAGCCAGGGGAGGGGGCTCAGCTACGAGCAGTACTTC	CASSQGRGLSYEQYF
.	TRBV5-5	.	TRBJ2-7	TGTGCCAGCAGCATATACTACGAGCAGTACTTC	CASSIYYEQYF
.	TRBV4-3	.	TRBJ1-1	TGCGCCAGCAGCCAGGGGAGGACTGAAGCTTTCTTT	CASSQGRTEAFF
.	TRBV19	.	TRBJ1-1	TGTGCCAGTAGTGGAGGGGGTGACACTGAAGCTTTCTTT	CASSGGGDTEAFF
.	TRBV27	.	TRBJ2-7	TGTGCCAGCAGTAGTGACAGCCGCTACGAGCAGTACTTC	CASSSDSRYEQYF
.	TRBV19	TRBD1	TRBJ2-7	TGTGCCAGTAGTTTAGGCGGCAGGGGGCAGGACGAGCAGTACTTC	CASSLGGRGQDEQYF
once	TRBV29-1	TRBD1	TRBJ2-2	TGCAGCGTTGAACCAAGAGGGACAGGGGGGACCGGGGAGCTGTTTTTT	CSVEPRGTGGTGELFF
.	TRBV27	.	TRBJ1-2	TGTGCCAGCAGTCCCACCTCTAACTATGGCTACACCTTC	CASSPTSNYGYTF
.	TRBV19	TRBD1	TRBJ2-5	TGTGCCAGTAGTCTTGGACAGGGGGAGACCCAGTACTTC	CASSLGQGETQYF
.	TRBV6-5	.	TRBJ1-1	TGTGCCAGCAGTGCCGACCGGGGGGGTGGGACTGAAGCTTTCTTT	CASSADRGGGTEAFF
.	TRBV19	.	TRBJ2-1	TGTGCCAGTAGTCCCCGAAGCTACAATGAGCAGTTCTTC	CASSPRSYNEQFF
.	TRBV9	.	TRBJ1-2	TGTGCCAGCAGCACAGGGATCGGCAGGGGAGCTAACTATGGCTACACCTTC	CASSTGIGRGANYGYTF
.	TRBV19	.	TRBJ1-3	TGTGCCAGTAGTATGGAAGGGGCTGGAAACACCATATATTTT	CASSMEGAGNTIYF
.	TRBV12-5	.	TRBJ2-6	TGTGCTAGTGGTTTGGACAGCCGCTCTGGGGCCAACGTCCTGACTTTC	CASGLDSRSGANVLTF
.	TRBV5-6	.	TRBJ1-1	TGTGCCAGCAGCTTGGACGGCGAGGTGAACACTGAAGCTTTCTTT	CASSLDGEVNTEAFF
.	TRBV25-1	.	TRBJ2-1	TGTGCCAGCAGCGAGACGTCTAGGAATGAGCAGTTCTTC	CASSETSRNEQFF
.	TRBV5-4	.	TRBJ1-2	TGTGCCAGCAGCTTGGGGGCAGGGAGTTCTTCTAACTATGGCTACACCTTC	CASSLGAGSSSNYGYTF
.	TRBV25-1	TRBD2	TRBJ2-5	TGTGCCAGCAGTAAACTAGCGGGTGAGAGAGAGACCCAGTACTTC	CASSKLAGERETQYF
.	TRBV5-4	TRBD2	TRBJ2-3	TGTGCCAGCAGCTTATTTAGCGGGATGGGAGATACGCAGTATTTT	CASSLFSGMGDTQYF
.	TRBV4-1	.	TRBJ1-6	TGCGCCAGCAGCCAAGACGGGGACACTCCTCAGGATTCACCCCTCCACTTT	CASSQDGDTPQDSPLHF
.	TRBV4-2	.	TRBJ2-7	TGTGCCAGCAGCCAAGAGGGTCCAGCCGGCGAGCAGTACTTC	CASSQEGPAGEQYF
.	TRBV7-9	TRBD1	TRBJ2-7	TGTGCCAGCAGCCTCAGGGGGAACGAGCAGTACTTC	CASSLRGNEQYF
.	TRBV7-9	.	TRBJ1-1	TGTGCCAGCAGCTTAGAAAGTTGGGCAGCAAACACTGAAGCTTTCTTT	CASSLESWAANTEAFF
few	TRBV5-1	.	TRBJ2-3	TGCGCCAGCACCCTGGGCCCTGGAGGGGCCGCGGATACGCAGTATTTT	CASTLGPGGAADTQYF
.	TRBV10-2	.	TRBJ2-7	TGCGCCAGCTCCATGGGGGACTCACTCTACGAGCAGTACTTC	CASSMGDSLYEQYF
.	TRBV13	TRBD2	TRBJ2-1	TGTGCCAGCAGCTTAGTAGCGGGGGCCATATACAATGAGCAGTTCTTC	CASSLVAGAIYNEQFF
.	TRBV5-1	.	TRBJ2-7	TGCGCCAGCAGCTTTAGCGGACCCTCGGGGGAGCAGTACTTC	CASSFSGPSGEQYF
.	TRBV5-1	TRBD2	TRBJ2-7	TGCGCCAGCAGCTTGGGAGGGCCAGCGGGAGAGTCCTACGAGCAGTACTTC	CASSLGGPAGESYEQYF
.	TRBV7-9	TRBD1	TRBJ2-2	TGTGCCAGCAGCTTAGGACAGGGTTTCGAGGAGCTGTTTTTT	CASSLGQGFEELFF
.	TRBV6-6	.	TRBJ1-4	TGTGCCAGCAGTTTTGGGGCAGTGGAAGAAAAACTGTTTTTT	CASSFGAVEEKLFF
.	TRBV14	TRBD1	TRBJ2-7	TGTGCCAGCAGCAATGGGCGTGGCAGGGGGCCGTACGAGCAGTACTTC	CASSNGRGRGPYEQYF
.	TRBV7-6	TRBD1	TRBJ2-2	TGTGCCAGCAGCACGGACAGGGTGTTGAACACCGGGGAGCTGTTTTTT	CASSTDRVLNTGELFF
few	TRBV5-4	.	TRBJ1-1	TGTGCCAGCACCCCGGACAGAATGAACACTGAAGCTTTCTTT	CASTPDRMNTEAFF
.	TRBV27	.	TRBJ2-3	TGTGCCAGCAGTTTATTCGAGGCAGATACGCAGTATTTT	CASSLFEADTQYF
.	TRBV7-9	TRBD1	TRBJ2-1	TGTGCCAGCAGCCCCAGGGGGAGCTCCTACAATGAGCAGTTCTTC	CASSPRGSSYNEQFF
.	TRBV6-4	TRBD2	TRBJ2-2	TGTGCCAGCAGTACAACAGCGGGGGACACCGGGGAGCTGTTTTTT	CASSTTAGDTGELFF
.	TRBV4-3	.	TRBJ2-2	TGCGCCAGCGCACATTCCGTCACCGGGGAGCTGTTTTTT	CASAHSVTGELFF